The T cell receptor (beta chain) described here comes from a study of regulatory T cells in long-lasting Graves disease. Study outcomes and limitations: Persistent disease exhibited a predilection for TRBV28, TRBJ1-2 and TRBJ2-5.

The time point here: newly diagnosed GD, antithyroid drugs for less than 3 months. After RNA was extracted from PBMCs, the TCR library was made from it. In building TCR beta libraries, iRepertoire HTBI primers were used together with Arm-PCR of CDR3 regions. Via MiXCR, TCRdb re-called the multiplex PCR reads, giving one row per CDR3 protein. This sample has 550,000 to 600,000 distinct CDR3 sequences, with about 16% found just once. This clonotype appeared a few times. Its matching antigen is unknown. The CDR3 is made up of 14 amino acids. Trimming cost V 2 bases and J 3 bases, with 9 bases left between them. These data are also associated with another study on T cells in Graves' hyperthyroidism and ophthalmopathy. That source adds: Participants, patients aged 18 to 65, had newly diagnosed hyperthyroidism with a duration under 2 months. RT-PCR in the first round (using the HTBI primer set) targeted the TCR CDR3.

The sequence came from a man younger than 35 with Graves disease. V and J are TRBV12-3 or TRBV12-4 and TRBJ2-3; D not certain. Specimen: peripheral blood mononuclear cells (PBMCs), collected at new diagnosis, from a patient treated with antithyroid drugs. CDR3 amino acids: CASSLSTQTDTQYF. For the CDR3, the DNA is TGTGCCAGCAGTTTAAGTACCCAGACAGATACGCAGTATTTT.